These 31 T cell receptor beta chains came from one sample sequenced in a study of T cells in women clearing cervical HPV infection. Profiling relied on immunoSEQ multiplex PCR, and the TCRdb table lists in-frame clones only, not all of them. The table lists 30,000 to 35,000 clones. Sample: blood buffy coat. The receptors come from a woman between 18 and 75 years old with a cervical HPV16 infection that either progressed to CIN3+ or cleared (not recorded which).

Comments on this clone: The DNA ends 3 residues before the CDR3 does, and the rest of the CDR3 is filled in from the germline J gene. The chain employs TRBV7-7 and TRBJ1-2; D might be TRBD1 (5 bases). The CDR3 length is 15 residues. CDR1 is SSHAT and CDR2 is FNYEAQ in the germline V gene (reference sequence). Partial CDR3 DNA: TGTGCCAGCAGCTTAGGGGCAGGGAACACAGATACC. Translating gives CASSLGAGNTDT. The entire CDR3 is CASSLGAGNTDTYTF.

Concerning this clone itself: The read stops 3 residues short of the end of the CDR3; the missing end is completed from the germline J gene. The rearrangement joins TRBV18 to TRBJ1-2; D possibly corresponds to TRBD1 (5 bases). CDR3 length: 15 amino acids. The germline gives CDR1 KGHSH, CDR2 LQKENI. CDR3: CASSPPGLARYDYTF. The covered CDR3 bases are TGTGCCAGCTCACCACCGGGACTAGCGAGATACGAC.

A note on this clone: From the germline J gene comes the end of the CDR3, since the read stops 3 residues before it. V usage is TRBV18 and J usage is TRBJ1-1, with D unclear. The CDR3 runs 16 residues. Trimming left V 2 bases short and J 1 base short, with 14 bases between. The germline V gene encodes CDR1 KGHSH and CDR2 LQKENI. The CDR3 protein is CASSPRDFSWNTEAFF. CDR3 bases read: TGTGCCAGCTCACCAAGAGACTTTTCTTGGAACACTGAA.

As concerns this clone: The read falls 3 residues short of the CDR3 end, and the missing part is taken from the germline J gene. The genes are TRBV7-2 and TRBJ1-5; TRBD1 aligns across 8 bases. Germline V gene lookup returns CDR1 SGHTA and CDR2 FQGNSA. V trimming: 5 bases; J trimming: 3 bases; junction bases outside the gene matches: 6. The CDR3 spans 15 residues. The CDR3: CASSVRTGLNQPQHF. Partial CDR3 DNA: TGTGCCAGCAGCGTACGGACAGGGCTCAATCAGCCC.

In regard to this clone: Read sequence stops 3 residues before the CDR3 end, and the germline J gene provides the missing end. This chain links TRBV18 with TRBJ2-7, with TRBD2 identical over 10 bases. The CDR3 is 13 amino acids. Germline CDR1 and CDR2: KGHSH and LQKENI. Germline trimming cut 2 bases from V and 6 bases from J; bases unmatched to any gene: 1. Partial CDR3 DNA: TGTGCCAGCTCACCAACTAGCGGGATCGAG. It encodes CASSPTSGIE. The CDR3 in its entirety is CASSPTSGIEQYF.

The CDR3 reads CAYLIGQGLSEQYF. Incomplete CDR3 DNA: TGCGCCTACCTGATTGGACAGGGGTTGTCCGAG. The chain uses TRBV23-1 and TRBJ2-7; 9 nucleotides align to TRBD1. The read ends 3 residues before the CDR3 terminus; that terminus is restored from the germline J gene. TRBV23-1 is an open reading frame whose function is uncertain. The CDR3 length is 14 residues. V lost 11 bases and J lost 6; bases outside the gene matches: 14.

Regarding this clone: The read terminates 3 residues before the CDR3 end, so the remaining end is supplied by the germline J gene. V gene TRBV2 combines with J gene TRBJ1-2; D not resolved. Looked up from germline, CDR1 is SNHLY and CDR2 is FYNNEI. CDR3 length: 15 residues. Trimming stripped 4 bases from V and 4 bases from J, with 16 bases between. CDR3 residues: CASSAGNGQLYGYTF. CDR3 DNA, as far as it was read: TGTGCCAGCAGTGCCGGAAATGGGCAGCTCTATGGC.

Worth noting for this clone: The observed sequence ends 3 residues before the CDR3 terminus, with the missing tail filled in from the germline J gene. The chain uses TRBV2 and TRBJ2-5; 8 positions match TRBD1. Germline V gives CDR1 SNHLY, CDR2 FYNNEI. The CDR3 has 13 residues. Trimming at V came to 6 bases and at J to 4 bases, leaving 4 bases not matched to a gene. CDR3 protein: CASRGGTGETQYF. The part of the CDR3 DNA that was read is TGTGCCAGCAGGGGTGGGACAGGAGAGACC.

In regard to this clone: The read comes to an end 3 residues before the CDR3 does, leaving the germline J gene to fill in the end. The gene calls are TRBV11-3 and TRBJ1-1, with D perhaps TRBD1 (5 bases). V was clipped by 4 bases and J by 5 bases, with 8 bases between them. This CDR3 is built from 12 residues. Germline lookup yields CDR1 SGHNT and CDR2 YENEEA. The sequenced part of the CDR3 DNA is TGTGCCAGCAGCTCCCAGGGAACTGAA. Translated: CASSSQGTE. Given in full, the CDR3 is CASSSQGTEAFF.

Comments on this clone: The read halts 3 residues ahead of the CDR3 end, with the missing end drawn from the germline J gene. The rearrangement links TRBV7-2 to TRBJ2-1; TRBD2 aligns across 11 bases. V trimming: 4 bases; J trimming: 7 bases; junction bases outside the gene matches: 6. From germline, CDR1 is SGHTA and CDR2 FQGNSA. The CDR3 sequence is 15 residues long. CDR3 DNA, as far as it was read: TGTGCCAGCAGCTATACTAGCGGGGGTCTGAATGAG. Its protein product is CASSYTSGGLNE. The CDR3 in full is CASSYTSGGLNEQFF.

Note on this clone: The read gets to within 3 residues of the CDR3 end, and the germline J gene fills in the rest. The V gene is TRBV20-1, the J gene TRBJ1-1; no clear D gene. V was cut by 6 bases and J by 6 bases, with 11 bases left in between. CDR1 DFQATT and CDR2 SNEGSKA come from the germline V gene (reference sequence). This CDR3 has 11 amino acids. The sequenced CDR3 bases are TGCAGTGCCCTAAGACATCCTGAA. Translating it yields CSALRHPE. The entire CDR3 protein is CSALRHPEAFF.

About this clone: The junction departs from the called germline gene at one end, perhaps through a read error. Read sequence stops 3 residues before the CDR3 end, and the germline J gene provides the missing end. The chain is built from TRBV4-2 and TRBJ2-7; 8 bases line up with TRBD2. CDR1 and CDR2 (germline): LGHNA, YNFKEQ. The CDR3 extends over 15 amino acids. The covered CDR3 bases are TGCGCCAGCAGCCAAGATCGGGGGGGGCTATACGAG. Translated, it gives CASSQDRGGLYE. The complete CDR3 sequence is CASSQDRGGLYEQYF.

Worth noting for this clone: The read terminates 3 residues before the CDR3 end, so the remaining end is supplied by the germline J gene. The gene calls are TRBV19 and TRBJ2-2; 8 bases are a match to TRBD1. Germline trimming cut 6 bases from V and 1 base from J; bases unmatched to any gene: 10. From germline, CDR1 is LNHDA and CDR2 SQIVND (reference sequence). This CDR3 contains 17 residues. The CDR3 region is CASRSIQGAVNTGELFF. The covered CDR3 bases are TGTGCCAGTAGGAGTATTCAGGGGGCGGTGAACACCGGGGAG. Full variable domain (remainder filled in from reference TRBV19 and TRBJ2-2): DGGITQSPKYLFRKEGQNVTLSCEQNLNHDAMYWYRQDPGQGLRLIYYSQIVNDFQKGDIAEGYSVSREKKESFPLTVTSAQKNPTAFYLCASRSIQGAVNTGELFFGEGSRLTVL.

Partial CDR3 DNA: TGTGCCAGCAGCTTAGTGGGACAGGGGGAAGGC. Its protein is CASSLVGQGEG. The entire CDR3 sequence reads CASSLVGQGEGYTF. V is TRBV7-6 and J is TRBJ1-2; 11 bases line up with TRBD1. The read terminates 3 residues before the CDR3 end, so the remaining end is supplied by the germline J gene. CDR3 size: 14 residues. Per the germline V gene, CDR1 is SGHVS and CDR2 is FNYEAQ.

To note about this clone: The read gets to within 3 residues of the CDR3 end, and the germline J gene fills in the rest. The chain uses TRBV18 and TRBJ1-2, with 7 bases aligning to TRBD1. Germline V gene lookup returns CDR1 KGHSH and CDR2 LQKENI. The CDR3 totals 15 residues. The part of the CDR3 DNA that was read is TGTGCCAGCTCAGAGGGACAGATTAGCTCCTACGAC. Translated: CASSEGQISSYD. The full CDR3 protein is CASSEGQISSYDYTF.

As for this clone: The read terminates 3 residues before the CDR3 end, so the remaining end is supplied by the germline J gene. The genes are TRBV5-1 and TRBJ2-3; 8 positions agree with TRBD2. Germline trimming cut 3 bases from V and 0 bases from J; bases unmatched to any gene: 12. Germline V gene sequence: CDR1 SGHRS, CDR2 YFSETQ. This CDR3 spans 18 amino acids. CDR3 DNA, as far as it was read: TGCGCCAGCAGCTCTGACCCGGCTAGCGGGCGTAGCACAGATACG. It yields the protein CASSSDPASGRSTDT. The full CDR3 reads CASSSDPASGRSTDTQYF.

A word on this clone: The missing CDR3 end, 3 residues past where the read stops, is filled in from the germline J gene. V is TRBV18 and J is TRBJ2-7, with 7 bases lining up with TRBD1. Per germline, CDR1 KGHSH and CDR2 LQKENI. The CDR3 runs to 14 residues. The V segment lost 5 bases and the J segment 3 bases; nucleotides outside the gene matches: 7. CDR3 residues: CASSTGALGYEQYF. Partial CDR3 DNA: TGTGCCAGCTCAACAGGGGCACTGGGCTACGAG.

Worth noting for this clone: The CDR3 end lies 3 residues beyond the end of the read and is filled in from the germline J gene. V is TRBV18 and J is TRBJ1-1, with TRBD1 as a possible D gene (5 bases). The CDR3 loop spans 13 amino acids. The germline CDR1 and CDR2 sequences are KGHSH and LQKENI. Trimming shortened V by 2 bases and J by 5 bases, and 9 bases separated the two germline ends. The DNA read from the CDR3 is TGTGCCAGCTCACCAGGGGCAAGAACTGAA. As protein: CASSPGARTE. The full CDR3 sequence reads CASSPGARTEAFF.

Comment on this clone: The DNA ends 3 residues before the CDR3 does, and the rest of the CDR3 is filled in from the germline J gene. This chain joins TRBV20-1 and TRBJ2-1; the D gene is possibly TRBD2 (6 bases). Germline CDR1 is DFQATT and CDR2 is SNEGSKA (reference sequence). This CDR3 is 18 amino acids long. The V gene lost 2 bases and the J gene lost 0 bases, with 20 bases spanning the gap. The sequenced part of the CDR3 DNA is TGCAGTGCTAGAAGGCCGCTAGCGACAATCCTCTCCTACAATGAG. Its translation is CSARRPLATILSYNE. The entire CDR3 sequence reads CSARRPLATILSYNEQFF.

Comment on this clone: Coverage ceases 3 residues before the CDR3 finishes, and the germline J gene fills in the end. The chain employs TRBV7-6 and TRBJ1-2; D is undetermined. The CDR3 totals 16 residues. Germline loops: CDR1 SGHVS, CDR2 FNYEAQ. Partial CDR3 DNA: TGTGCCAGCAGCTTAACTAGGGCGGGAGGGCCTTACGAC. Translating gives CASSLTRAGGPYD. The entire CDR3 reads CASSLTRAGGPYDYTF.

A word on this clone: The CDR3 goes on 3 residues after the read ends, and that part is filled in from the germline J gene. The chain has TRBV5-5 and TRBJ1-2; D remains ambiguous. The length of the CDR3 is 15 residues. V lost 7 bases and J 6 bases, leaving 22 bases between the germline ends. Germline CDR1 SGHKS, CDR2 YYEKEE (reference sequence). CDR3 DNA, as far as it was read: TGTGCCAGCGCCTCTCGCGGGTGGGGTTCCGATGGC. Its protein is CASASRGWGSDG. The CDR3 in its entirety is CASASRGWGSDGYTF.

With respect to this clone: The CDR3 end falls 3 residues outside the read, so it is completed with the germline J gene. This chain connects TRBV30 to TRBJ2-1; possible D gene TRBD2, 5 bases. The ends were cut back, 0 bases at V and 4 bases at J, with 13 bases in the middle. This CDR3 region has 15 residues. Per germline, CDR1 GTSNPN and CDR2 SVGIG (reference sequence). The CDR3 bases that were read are TGTGCCTGGAGTGTACAGCGGACCTCTTACAATGAG. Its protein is CAWSVQRTSYNE. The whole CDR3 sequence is CAWSVQRTSYNEQFF.

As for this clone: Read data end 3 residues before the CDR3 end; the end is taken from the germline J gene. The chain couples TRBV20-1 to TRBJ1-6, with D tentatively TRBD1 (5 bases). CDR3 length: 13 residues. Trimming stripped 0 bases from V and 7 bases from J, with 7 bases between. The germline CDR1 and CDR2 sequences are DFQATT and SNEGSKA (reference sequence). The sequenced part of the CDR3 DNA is TGCAGTGCTAGAGAGGACATCAATTCACCC. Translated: CSAREDINSP. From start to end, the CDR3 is CSAREDINSPLHF.

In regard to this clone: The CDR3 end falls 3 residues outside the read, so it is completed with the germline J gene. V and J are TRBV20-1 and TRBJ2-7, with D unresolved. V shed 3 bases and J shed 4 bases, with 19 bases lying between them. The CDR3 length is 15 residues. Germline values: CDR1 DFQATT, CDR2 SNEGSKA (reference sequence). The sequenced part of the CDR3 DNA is TGCAGTGCTAGTAAGGCAGCGACTGCTTTGTACGAG. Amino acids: CSASKAATALYE. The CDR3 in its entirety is CSASKAATALYEQYF.

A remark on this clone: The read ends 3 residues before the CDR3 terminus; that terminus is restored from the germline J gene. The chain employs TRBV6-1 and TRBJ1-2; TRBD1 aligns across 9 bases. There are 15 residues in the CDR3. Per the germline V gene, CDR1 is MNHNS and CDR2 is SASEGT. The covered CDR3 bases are TGTGCCAGCAGTGAAGTTGAGACAGGGGGTTTCGGC. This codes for CASSEVETGGFG. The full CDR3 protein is CASSEVETGGFGYTF.

The CDR3 here is CSAEDRNRYEQYF. CDR3 DNA (partial): TGCAGTGCTGAGGACAGGAACAGGTACGAG. This chain connects TRBV20-1 to TRBJ2-7; TRBD1 matches at 7 bases. The sequenced fragment ends 3 residues before the CDR3 boundary, so the rest is inferred from the germline J gene. In germline, CDR1 is DFQATT, CDR2 SNEGSKA (reference sequence). This CDR3 contains 13 residues. Trimming removed 5 bases from V and 4 bases from J; junction bases left unmatched: 8.

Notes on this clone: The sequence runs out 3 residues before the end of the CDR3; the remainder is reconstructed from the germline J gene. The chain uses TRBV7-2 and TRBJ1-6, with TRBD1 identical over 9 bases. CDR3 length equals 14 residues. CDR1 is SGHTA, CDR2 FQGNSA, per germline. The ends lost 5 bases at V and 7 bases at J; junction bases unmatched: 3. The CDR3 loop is CASSKGQGNSPLHF. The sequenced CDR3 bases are TGTGCCAGCAGCAAGGGACAGGGAAATTCACCC.

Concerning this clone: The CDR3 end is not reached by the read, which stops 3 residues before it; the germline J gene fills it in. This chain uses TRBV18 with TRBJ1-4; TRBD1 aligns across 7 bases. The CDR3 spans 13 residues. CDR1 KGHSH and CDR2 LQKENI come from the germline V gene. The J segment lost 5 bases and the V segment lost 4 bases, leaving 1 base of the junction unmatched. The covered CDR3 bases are TGTGCCAGCTCACAGGGGGCGAATGAAAAA. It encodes CASSQGANEK. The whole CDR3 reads CASSQGANEKLFF.

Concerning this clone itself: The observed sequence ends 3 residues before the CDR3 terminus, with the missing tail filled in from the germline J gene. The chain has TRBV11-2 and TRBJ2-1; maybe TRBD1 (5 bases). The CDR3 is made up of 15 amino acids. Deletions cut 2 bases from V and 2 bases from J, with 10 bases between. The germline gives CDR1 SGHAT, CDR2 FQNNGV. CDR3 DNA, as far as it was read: TGTGCCAGCAGCTTATCAGGGTCCCCCTACAATGAG. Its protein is CASSLSGSPYNE. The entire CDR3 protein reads CASSLSGSPYNEQFF.

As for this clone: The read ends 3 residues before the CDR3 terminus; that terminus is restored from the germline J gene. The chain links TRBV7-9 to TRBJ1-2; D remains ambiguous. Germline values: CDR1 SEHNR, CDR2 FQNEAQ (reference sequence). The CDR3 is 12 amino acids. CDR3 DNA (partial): TGTGCCAGCAGCTCCACGGGGAATGAC. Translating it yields CASSSTGND. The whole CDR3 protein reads CASSSTGNDYTF.

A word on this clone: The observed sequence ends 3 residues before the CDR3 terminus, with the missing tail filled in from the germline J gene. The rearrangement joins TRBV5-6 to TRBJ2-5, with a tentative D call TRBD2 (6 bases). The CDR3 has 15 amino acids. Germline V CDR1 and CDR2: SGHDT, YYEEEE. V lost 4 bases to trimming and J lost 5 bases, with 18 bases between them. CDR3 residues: CASSLRRGLVETQYF. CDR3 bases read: TGTGCCAGCAGCCTGAGGCGGGGTTTGGTCGAGACC.